The 21 T cell receptor beta chains in this list originate from one sample, sequenced in a study of CD8+CD57+ T cells in acquired aplastic anemia (dated by TCRdb to 2017 to 2018). The patients picked for sequencing were ones in whom flow cytometry had shown an expansion of CD8+CD57+ cells. The instrument given in TCRdb is Illumina HiSeq 2000. Genomic DNA served as template for TCR beta VDJ combination and CDR3 sequence profiling. TCRdb's own reprocessing of the public reads used fastp at Q25 and MiXCR and kept productive beta chains. Rows with one shared CDR3 protein collapse into an entry with the most common genes and DNA. This sample has 270,000 or so distinct CDR3 sequences in its table, and 82% of those were observed once. The ten top clones hold 42% of the sample. The material sequenced was sorted CD4+, CD8+, or CD8+CD57+ T cells (not recorded which) from PBMCs. These receptors originate from a human donor with aplastic anemia.

The chain joins TRBV29-1 to TRBJ2-3; D gene unclear. Trimming shortened V by 8 bases and J by 3 bases, and 9 bases separated the two germline ends. Germline V gene data show CDR1 as SQVTM and CDR2 as ANQGSEA. The CDR3 consists of 11 residues. The CDR3 spells CSITDTDTQYF. The CDR3 nucleotides are TGCAGCATCACAGATACAGATACGCAGTATTTT.

Concerning this clonotype itself: The missing conserved phenylalanine or tryptophan at the end of this CDR3 makes a read error likely. The limits of the CDR3 on the DNA are not certain, so only TCRdb's listed CDR3 is given. The rearrangement joins TRBV2 to TRBJ1-1; the DNA was not compared with TRBD1, the D call given in the table. Germline CDR1 and CDR2: SNHLY and FYNNEI. Including both end residues, the CDR3 is 16 amino acids long. The chain's CDR3 is CASGDGAADTQSFGPG.

V is TRBV20-1 and J is TRBJ2-1; no reliable D call. V gave up 3 bases and J gave up 4 bases, with 10 bases separating them. Germline loops: CDR1 DFQATT, CDR2 SNEGSKA (reference sequence). The CDR3 runs to 13 residues. The CDR3 loop reads CSARAYRYNEQFF. DNA of the CDR3: TGCAGTGCTAGGGCTTACCGTTACAATGAGCAGTTCTTC.

The rearrangement joins TRBV5-1 to TRBJ2-1; D might be TRBD2 (5 bases). Trimming removed 0 bases at V and 8 bases at J, with 18 bases between. Looked up from germline, CDR1 is SGHRS and CDR2 is YFSETQ. There are 16 residues in the CDR3. The CDR3 protein is CASSLDNPSGSDEQFF. The CDR3 DNA reads as TGCGCCAGCAGCTTGGACAATCCCTCTGGGAGCGATGAGCAGTTCTTC. Using reference TRBV5-1 and TRBJ2-1 for the parts outside the CDR3, the full variable domain is KAGVTQTPRYLIKTRGQQVTLSCSPISGHRSVSWYQQTPGQGLQFLFEYFSETQRNKGNFPGRFSGRQFSNSRSEMNVSTLELGDSALYLCASSLDNPSGSDEQFFGPGTRLTVL.

To note about this clonotype: The CDR3 ends on some other residue instead of the conserved phenylalanine or tryptophan, so this is likely a read error. The limits of the CDR3 on the DNA are not certain, so only TCRdb's listed CDR3 is given. The chain combines TRBV7-3 with TRBJ2-2. Germline-derived CDR1 and CDR2 are SGHTA and FQGTGA. Ends included, the CDR3 has 12 residues. The CDR3: CASTLGTTELLL.

This sequence joins TRBV7-9 and TRBJ2-3, with D perhaps TRBD2 (5 bases). V was shortened by 5 bases and J by 12 bases, with 27 bases between the two germline ends. Germline assignment: CDR1 SEHNR and CDR2 FQNEAQ (reference sequence). This CDR3 contains 16 residues. CDR3 DNA sequence: TGTGCCAGCAGCGTAGACCATGAAGGAGGAACCGATAATCAGTATTTT. Translation: CASSVDHEGGTDNQYF.

This clonotype appeared many times. CDR3: CASSWTSGRGQETQYF. In DNA, the CDR3 is TGTGCCAGCAGCTGGACTAGCGGGCGGGGTCAGGAGACCCAGTACTTC. The chain is built from TRBV7-6 and TRBJ2-5, with 11 bases lining up with TRBD2. Losses at the gene ends were 4 bases for V and 5 bases for J; bases not matched to a gene: 9. The germline gives CDR1 SGHVS, CDR2 FNYEAQ. CDR3 size: 16 residues.

Worth noting for this clonotype: Compared with germline, one end of the junction differs, possibly owing to a read error. The chain links TRBV10-2 to TRBJ1-5; weak D call: TRBD1 (5 bases). The CDR3 runs to 13 residues. Germline-derived CDR1 and CDR2 are WSHSY and SAAADI. This CDR3 is CASSGSRDQPQHF. The CDR3 nucleotides read TGTGCCAGCAGTGGGTCCAGGGACCAGCCCCAGCATTTT.

Turning to this clonotype: An end of the junction does not agree with germline; a read error may underlie this. The chain carries TRBV15 and TRBJ2-7; D tentatively reads TRBD1 or TRBD2 (5 bases each). The CDR3 totals 14 residues. Germline V gene data show CDR1 as LNHNV and CDR2 as YYDKDF (reference sequence). CDR3: CASSSGAGAYEQYF. For the CDR3, the DNA is TGTGCCAGCAGCTCCGGGGCAGGCGCCTACGAGCAGTACTTC.

As to this clonotype: This may come from a read error, since a much larger clone is one base off. This chain uses TRBV7-9 with TRBJ2-3, with TRBD2 identical over 9 bases. The CDR3 loop spans 14 amino acids. CDR1 and CDR2 (germline): SEHNR, FQNEAQ (reference sequence). Written as DNA, the CDR3 is TGTGCCAGCAGCTTTGAAGGAAGCGGGGGGAGGGATGAGTTT. Translated, it gives CASSFEGSGGRDEF.

The rearrangement joins TRBV9 to TRBJ1-1; D remains unclear. The germline CDR1 and CDR2 sequences are SGDLS and YYNGEE. Trimming left V 5 bases short and J 7 bases short, with 21 bases between. The CDR3 consists of 15 residues. CDR3 in DNA: TGTGCCAGCAGAGGAGATCTGAAAATTCAGTATGAAGCTTTCTTT. Protein sequence: CASRGDLKIQYEAFF.

About this clonotype: A read error may produce the germline difference seen at one junction end. The chain uses TRBV2 and TRBJ2-3; D possibly corresponds to TRBD1 (6 bases). The DNA end is more similar to TRBJ1-1, so the J call may be wrong. The CDR3 has 15 amino acids. The germline CDR1 and CDR2 sequences are SNHLY and FYNNEI. CDR3 nucleotides: TGTGCCAGCAGCGTAGGGGGGGGGAGGAACACTAAAGCTTTCTTT. Translated, it gives CASSVGGGRNTKAFF.

In this sample, this clonotype turned up once. The CDR3 carries no conserved terminal phenylalanine or tryptophan, so it likely arises from a read error. No DNA is shown, since the ends of the CDR3 on it are uncertain; the CDR3 is the one TCRdb lists. The CDR3 protein is CASSQGLAGGDTV. This chain uses TRBV7-4 with TRBJ1-2. The germline CDR1 and CDR2 sequences are SGHVT and SQSDAQ. Inclusive of both ends, the CDR3 amounts to 13 amino acids.

This clonotype was recorded once. The chain carries TRBV11-1 and TRBJ2-3; maybe TRBD2 (6 bases). The V and J ends lost 5 bases and 7 bases respectively, with 13 bases between them. The CDR3 extends over 13 amino acids. Looked up from germline, CDR1 is SGHAT and CDR2 is FQDESV (reference sequence). The CDR3 loop reads CASSLVAAHTQYF. The CDR3 DNA reads TGTGCCAGCAGCCTCGTAGCGGCACATACGCAGTATTTT.

The table lists this clonotype with many counts. The CDR3: CACWGSPSYNEQFF. DNA for the CDR3: TGTGCCTGTTGGGGCAGTCCTTCCTACAATGAGCAGTTCTTC. J is TRBJ2-1 and V is TRBV30, with D tentatively TRBD1 (5 bases). Trimming stripped 6 bases from V and 1 base from J, with 13 bases between. Germline V gene lookup returns CDR1 GTSNPN and CDR2 SVGIG (reference sequence). This CDR3 region has 14 residues.

In the case of this clonotype: This likely comes from a read error, as the CDR3 has no conserved phenylalanine or tryptophan at its end. No DNA is shown, since the ends of the CDR3 on it are uncertain; the CDR3 is the one TCRdb lists. The rearrangement links TRBV7-7 to TRBJ2-5. Germline lookup yields CDR1 SSHAT and CDR2 FNYEAQ (reference sequence). The CDR3 spans 13 residues, counting both ends. This CDR3 reads CASSLLGRLNTEA.

The CDR3 reads CASSTPPGSGKTDTQYF. CDR3 bases: TGTGCCAGCAGCACCCCCCCGGGTAGTGGGAAGACAGATACGCAGTATTTT. V gene TRBV5-8 combines with J gene TRBJ2-3; D remains ambiguous. Germline values: CDR1 SGHTS, CDR2 YDEGEE. V lost 4 bases, J lost 3 bases, and 21 bases lay in between. The CDR3 covers 17 residues.

The CDR3, as DNA: TGTGCCAGAACAGTTCAAAGAAGCGGGGGGAGCGATGAGCAGTTCTTC. Translated: CARTVQRSGGSDEQFF. The V and J genes are TRBV11-1 and TRBJ2-1, with TRBD2 matching over 9 bases. Germline V gives CDR1 SGHAT, CDR2 FQDESV (reference sequence). Losses at the gene ends were 9 bases for V and 8 bases for J; bases not matched to a gene: 17. This CDR3 region has 16 residues.

This CDR3 is CASSQGGGNGHEQQFF. Here the CDR3 DNA reads TGTGCCAGCAGCCAGGGGGGGGGAAACGGCCATGAGCAGCAGTTCTTC. The chain joins TRBV9 to TRBJ2-1; perhaps D is TRBD1 or TRBD2 (7 bases each). The CDR3 contains 16 residues. The V end was cut by 4 bases, the J end by 11 bases, with 25 bases between. Germline V gene sequence: CDR1 SGDLS, CDR2 YYNGEE.

Details on this clonotype: A junction boundary mismatches the germline segment, possibly from a read error. The chain joins TRBV7-8 to TRBJ1-2; D uncertain. This CDR3 spans 15 amino acids. Germline values: CDR1 SGHVS, CDR2 FQNEAQ. The chain's CDR3 is CANSFHPDATDGSTF. CDR3 DNA: TGTGCCAACAGCTTTCATCCAGACGCGACCGATGGCTCCACCTTC.

About this clonotype itself: Here the CDR3 omits its conserved ending phenylalanine or tryptophan, so a read error is the likely source. The DNA is omitted, as the CDR3 cannot be located on it reliably, and the CDR3 follows TCRdb's listing. The rearrangement links TRBV7-4 to TRBJ2-4; the listed D gene, TRBD1, was not tested against the DNA. 12 amino acids form the CDR3, both terminal residues included. Germline V CDR1 and CDR2: SGHVT, SQSDAQ. The CDR3 sequence is CASSGAGNMQRS.